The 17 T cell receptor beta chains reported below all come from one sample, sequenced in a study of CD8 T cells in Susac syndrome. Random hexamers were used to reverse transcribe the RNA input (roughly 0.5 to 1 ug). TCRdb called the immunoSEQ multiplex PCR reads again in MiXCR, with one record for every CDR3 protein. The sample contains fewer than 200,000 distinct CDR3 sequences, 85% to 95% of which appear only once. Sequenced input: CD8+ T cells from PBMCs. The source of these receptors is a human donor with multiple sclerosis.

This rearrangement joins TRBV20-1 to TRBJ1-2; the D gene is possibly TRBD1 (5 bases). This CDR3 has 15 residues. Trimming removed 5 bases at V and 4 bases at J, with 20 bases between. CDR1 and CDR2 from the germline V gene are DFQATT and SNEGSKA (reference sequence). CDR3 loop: CSAHIEPNQGYGYTF. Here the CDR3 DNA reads TGCAGTGCTCATATAGAACCAAACCAGGGCTATGGCTACACCTTC.

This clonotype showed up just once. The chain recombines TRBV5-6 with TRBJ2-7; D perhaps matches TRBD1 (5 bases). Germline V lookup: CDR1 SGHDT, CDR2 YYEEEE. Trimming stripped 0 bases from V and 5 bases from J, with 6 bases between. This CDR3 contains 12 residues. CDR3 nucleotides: TGTGCCAGCAGCTTGGCAGGGCACGAGCAGTACTTC. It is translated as CASSLAGHEQYF.

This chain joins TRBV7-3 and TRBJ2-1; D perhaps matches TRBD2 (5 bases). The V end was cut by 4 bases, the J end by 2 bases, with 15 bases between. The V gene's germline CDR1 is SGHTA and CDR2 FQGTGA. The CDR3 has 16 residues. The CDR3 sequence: CASSSPGSPTYNEQFF. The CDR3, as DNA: TGTGCCAGCAGCTCCCCGGGGAGCCCAACCTACAATGAGCAGTTCTTC.

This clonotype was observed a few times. CDR3 loop: CASRLPGLAGGFLSYNEQFF. DNA of the CDR3: TGTGCCAGCAGACTACCTGGACTAGCGGGAGGGTTCCTCTCCTACAATGAGCAGTTCTTC. The chain links TRBV5-4 to TRBJ2-1; 15 nucleotides align to TRBD2. Germline V gives CDR1 SGHNT, CDR2 YYREEE (reference sequence). Germline trimming cut 5 bases from V and 0 bases from J; bases unmatched to any gene: 12. CDR3 size: 20 residues.

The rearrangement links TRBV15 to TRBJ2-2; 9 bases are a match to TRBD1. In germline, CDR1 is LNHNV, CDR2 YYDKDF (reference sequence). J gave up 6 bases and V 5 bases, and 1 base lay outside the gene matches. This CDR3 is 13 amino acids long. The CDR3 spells CATSGDRAGELFF. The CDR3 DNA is TGTGCCACCAGCGGGGACAGGGCCGGGGAGCTGTTTTTT.

The CDR3 bases are TGTGCCAGCAGCTACGGGACTAGCGGAAGCACAGATACGCAGTATTTT. Translating it yields CASSYGTSGSTDTQYF. The chain is built from TRBV27 and TRBJ2-3, with 11 bases lining up with TRBD2. Unmatched junction bases numbered 5, after V lost 6 bases and J lost 0 bases. Germline V CDR1 and CDR2: MNHEY, SMNVEV (reference sequence). This CDR3 is built from 16 residues.

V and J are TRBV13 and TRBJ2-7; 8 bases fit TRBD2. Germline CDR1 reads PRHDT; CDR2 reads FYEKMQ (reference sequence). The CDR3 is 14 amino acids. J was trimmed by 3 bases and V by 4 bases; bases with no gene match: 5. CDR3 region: CASSSTSGLYEQYF. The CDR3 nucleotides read TGTGCCAGCAGCTCTACTAGCGGTCTCTACGAGCAGTACTTC.

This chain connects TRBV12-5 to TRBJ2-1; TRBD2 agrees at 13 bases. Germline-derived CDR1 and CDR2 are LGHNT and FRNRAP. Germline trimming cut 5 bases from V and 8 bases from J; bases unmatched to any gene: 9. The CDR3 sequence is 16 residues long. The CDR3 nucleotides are TGTGCTAGTGGTCCCCCGGGGACTAGCGGGACCTATGAGCAGTTCTTC. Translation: CASGPPGTSGTYEQFF. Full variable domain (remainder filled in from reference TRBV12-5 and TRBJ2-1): DARVTQTPRHKVTEMGQEVTMRCQPILGHNTVFWYRQTMMQGLELLAYFRNRAPLDDSGMPKDRFSAEMPDATLATLKIQPSEPRDSAVYFCASGPPGTSGTYEQFFGPGTRLTVL.

The CDR3 nucleotides read TGTGCCACCAGCAGCCTCTGGACAGGCCGCACAGATACGCAGTATTTT. This codes for CATSSLWTGRTDTQYF. The chain is built from TRBV15 and TRBJ2-3, with 7 bases lining up with TRBD1. CDR1 LNHNV and CDR2 YYDKDF come from the germline V gene (reference sequence). J lost 1 base, V lost 3 bases, and 7 bases had no gene match. The CDR3 has 16 residues.

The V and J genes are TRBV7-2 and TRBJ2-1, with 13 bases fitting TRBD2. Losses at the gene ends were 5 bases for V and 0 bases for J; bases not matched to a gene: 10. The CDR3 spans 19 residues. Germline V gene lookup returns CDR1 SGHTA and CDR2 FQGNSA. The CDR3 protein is CASSPWTSGGISSYNEQFF. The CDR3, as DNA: TGTGCCAGCAGCCCGTGGACTAGCGGGGGAATAAGCTCCTACAATGAGCAGTTCTTC.

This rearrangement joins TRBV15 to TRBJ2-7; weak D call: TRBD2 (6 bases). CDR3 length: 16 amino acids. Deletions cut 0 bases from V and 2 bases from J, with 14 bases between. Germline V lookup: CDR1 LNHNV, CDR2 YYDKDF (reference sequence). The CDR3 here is CATSREVAAGPYEQYF. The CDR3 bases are TGTGCCACCAGCAGAGAGGTGGCGGCGGGACCCTACGAGCAGTACTTC.

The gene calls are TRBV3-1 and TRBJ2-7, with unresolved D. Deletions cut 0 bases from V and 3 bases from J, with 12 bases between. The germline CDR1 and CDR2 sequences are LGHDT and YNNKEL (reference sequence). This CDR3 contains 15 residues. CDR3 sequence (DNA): TGTGCCAGCAGCCAAGAACGAGAGCCGATCTACGAGCAGTACTTC. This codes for CASSQEREPIYEQYF.

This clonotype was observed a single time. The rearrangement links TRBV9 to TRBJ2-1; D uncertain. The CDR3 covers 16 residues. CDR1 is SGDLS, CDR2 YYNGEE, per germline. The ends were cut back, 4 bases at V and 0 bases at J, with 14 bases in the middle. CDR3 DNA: TGTGCCAGCAGCCCCCTCGGCAGTCGCTCCTACAATGAGCAGTTCTTC. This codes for CASSPLGSRSYNEQFF.

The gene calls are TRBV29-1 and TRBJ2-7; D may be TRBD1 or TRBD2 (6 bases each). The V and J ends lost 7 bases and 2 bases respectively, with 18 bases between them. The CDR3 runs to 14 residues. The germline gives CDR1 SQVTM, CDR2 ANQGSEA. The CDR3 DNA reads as TGCAGCGGCCTCGGGGGCGCGATCCCCTACGAGCAGTACTTC. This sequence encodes CSGLGGAIPYEQYF.

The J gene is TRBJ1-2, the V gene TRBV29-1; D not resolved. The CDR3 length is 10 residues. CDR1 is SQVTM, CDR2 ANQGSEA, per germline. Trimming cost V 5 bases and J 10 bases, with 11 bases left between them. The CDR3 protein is CSVLGANYTF. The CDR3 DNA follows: TGCAGCGTTCTGGGAGCCAACTACACCTTC.

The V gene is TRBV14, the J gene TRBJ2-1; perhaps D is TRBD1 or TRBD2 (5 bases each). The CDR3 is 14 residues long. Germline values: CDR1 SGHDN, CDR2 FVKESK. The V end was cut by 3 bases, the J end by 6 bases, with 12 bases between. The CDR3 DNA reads TGTGCCAGCAGCCAGACACCGGGGCCCAATGAGCAGTTCTTC. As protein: CASSQTPGPNEQFF.

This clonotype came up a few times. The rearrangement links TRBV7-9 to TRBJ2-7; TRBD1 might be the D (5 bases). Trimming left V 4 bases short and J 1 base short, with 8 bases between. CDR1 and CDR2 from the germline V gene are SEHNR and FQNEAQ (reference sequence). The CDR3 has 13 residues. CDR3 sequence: CASSSRQSYEQYF. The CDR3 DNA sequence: TGTGCCAGCAGCTCCCGACAGTCCTACGAGCAGTACTTC.